This T cell receptor beta chain was identified in a study of CD8+ T cells in alopecia areata. Extracted from the samples, RNA was reverse transcribed into cDNA to serve as the sequencing template. TCRdb's copy holds only in-frame clones and misses some; the assay was immunoSEQ multiplex PCR. The sample contains fewer than 250,000 clones, 50% to 70% of which appear only once. The CDR3 has 17 amino acids. From germline, CDR1 is SGHRS and CDR2 YFSETQ. The J segment lost 1 base and the V segment lost 2 bases, leaving 3 bases of the junction unmatched. V and J are TRBV5-1 and TRBJ2-1; 13 positions agree with TRBD2. The sequence was collected from a human donor with alopecia areata. This material consisted of CD4+ T cells sorted from blood, taken at week 0. Here the CDR3 DNA reads TGCGCCAGCAGCTTTCGGACTAGCGGGAGTTCCTACAATGAGCAGTTCTTC. It encodes CASSFRTSGSSYNEQFF.